The clone carrying this T cell receptor beta chain was seen more than once but under ten times. This specimen comes from a study of shared clonotypes between healthy human individuals. CDR1 SEHNR and CDR2 FQNEAQ come from the germline V gene (reference sequence). The CDR3 loop spans 15 amino acids. V was clipped by 4 bases and J by 5 bases; unmatched bases: 8. Authors' data handling: ImmunoSEQ junction-only sequences lacked quality scores, so their filtering differed. Here immunoSEQ multiplex PCR was the method, and the copy in TCRdb shows in-frame clones only, minus some. V and J calls and clone size are those listed in that table; D and trimming were worked out from the DNA. The sample has 2.5 million or so clones; just over 90% are singletons.

The sample comprised naive CD4+ T cells sorted from blood. Documented subset: CD45RA+ positively selected. This TCR was recovered from a man younger than 35 in good health. The V and J genes are TRBV7-9 and TRBJ1-1, with 9 nucleotides matching TRBD1. The CDR3 bases are TGTGCCAGCAGCTCAGACAGGGGGGATTGGACTGAAGCTTTCTTT. Translating gives CASSSDRGDWTEAFF.